This T cell receptor (beta chain) comes out of a study of blood T cell repertoires in COVID-19. Study context: Italy, Spain and the United States were the sources of the convalescent and acute COVID-19 samples. PBMCs, B-cell-depleted T cells, or T cells were the source of the cDNA or gDNA that made up the material.

The Seattle patients joined while their infection was active and were tracked longitudinally afterward. In the authors' workflow: Researchers report that nucleated cell counts were estimated from reference gene primer amplification. Method: immunoSEQ multiplex PCR; TCRdb's copy keeps in-frame clones and lacks some. That table is the source of V, J and clone size, and D and trimming were worked out from the DNA. The table has a few hundred thousand clones, around 87% seen once. Material: peripheral blood. The clonotype originates from a woman in her thirties or forties with COVID-19, enrolled during active disease.

The CDR3 here is CASSPSTGGPYEQYF. CDR3 coding DNA: TGTGCCAGTAGTCCATCGACAGGGGGCCCCTACGAGCAGTACTTC. This chain joins TRBV19 and TRBJ2-7, with 10 bases identical to TRBD1. Germline loops: CDR1 LNHDA, CDR2 SQIVND (reference sequence). The CDR3 is 15 residues long. V trimming: 5 bases; J trimming: 2 bases; junction bases outside the gene matches: 6.